One sample yielded the 23 T cell receptor beta chains listed below, sequenced in a study of T cell repertoires in cytomegalovirus infection (dated by TCRdb to about 2019). Sample treatment or condition, as interpreted from the label and publication: in vitro stimulation with specific CMV peptide epitopes to enrich CMV-specific T cells. The listed sequencing device is Illumina HiSeq 1500. TCRdb trimmed the raw reads at Q25, called clones with MiXCR and kept productive beta chains. All rows with the same CDR3 protein become a single entry with the most common DNA and genes. For this sample the table gives under 850,000 distinct CDR3 sequences, of which approximately 33% were detected only once. About 20% of the sample goes to the ten largest clones. Their antigen targets remain unknown. The sample in question was cultured PBMCs, obtained from culture after CMV antigen stimulation. The receptors here all came from a human donor in good health (CMV status not recorded). Some clones in this sample may be carry-over from other donors' samples.

Many counts were recorded for this clonotype. The chain employs TRBV7-6 and TRBJ1-4, with 7 bases lining up with TRBD1. Per germline, CDR1 SGHVS and CDR2 FNYEAQ. This CDR3 region has 13 residues. Losses at the gene ends were 5 bases for V and 7 bases for J; bases not matched to a gene: 4. CDR3 bases: TGTGCCAGCAGCACAGGGGTGACTGAAAAACTGTTTTTT. Translation: CASSTGVTEKLFF.

The gene calls are TRBV7-7 and TRBJ2-1; D ambiguous. The CDR3 extends over 14 amino acids. Germline V lookup: CDR1 SSHAT, CDR2 FNYEAQ (reference sequence). V lost 2 bases and J lost 8, with 13 bases in between. CDR3: CASSLNYPSHEQFF. Here the CDR3 DNA reads TGTGCCAGCAGCTTAAACTACCCCTCTCATGAGCAGTTCTTC.

This clonotype was recorded many times. This sequence joins TRBV6-5 and TRBJ2-3, with D possibly matching TRBD1 (6 bases). CDR1 and CDR2 from the germline V gene are MNHEY and SVGAGI. V lost 7 bases and J 3 bases, leaving 11 bases between the germline ends. The CDR3 totals 13 residues. CDR3 sequence reads: CASKRGSTDTQYF. The CDR3 DNA follows: TGTGCCAGCAAAAGGGGGAGTACAGATACGCAGTATTTT.

This clonotype appeared many times. This may arise from a read error, as a much more abundant clone is one base away. V gene TRBV7-2 combines with J gene TRBJ1-5; D is uncertain. Germline CDR1 is SGHTA and CDR2 is FQGNSA. The CDR3 runs to 13 residues. V dropped 3 bases and J dropped 4 bases, with 7 bases sitting between them. CDR3: CASSFGRNQPQHF. For the CDR3, the DNA is TGTGCCAGCAGCTTCGGGAGGAATCAGCCCCAGCATTTT.

The chain has TRBV12-3 or TRBV12-4 and TRBJ1-2; D perhaps matches TRBD1 (5 bases). The CDR3 consists of 14 residues. V was cut by 3 bases and J by 3 bases, with 11 bases left in between. The CDR3 spells CASSFGAAYYGYTF. CDR3 sequence (DNA): TGTGCCAGCAGTTTCGGGGCCGCTTACTATGGCTACACCTTC.

In this sample, this clonotype turned up a few times. This sequence joins TRBV19 and TRBJ1-5; TRBD1 matches at 7 bases. CDR3 length: 15 residues. V was pared by 7 bases and J by 2 bases, with 8 bases of the junction left unmatched. Per germline, CDR1 LNHDA and CDR2 SQIVND (reference sequence). CDR3 nucleotide sequence: TGTGCCAGTATCGGGACAGAACTCGGCAATCAGCCCCAGCATTTT. It translates to CASIGTELGNQPQHF.

For the CDR3, the DNA is TGTGCCAGCAGCTTACAGCAAACTGAAGCTTTCTTT. This gives the protein CASSLQQTEAFF. The genes are TRBV7-9 and TRBJ1-1; D uncertain. The CDR3 is made up of 12 amino acids. Germline V lookup: CDR1 SEHNR, CDR2 FQNEAQ (reference sequence). With 2 bases removed from V and 5 bases from J, the gap between germline ends came to 6 bases.

A few counts support this clonotype. This rearrangement joins TRBV12-3 or TRBV12-4 to TRBJ2-7; no clear D. The CDR3 has 14 residues. The germline V and J ends were trimmed by 0 bases and 2 bases, with 8 bases remaining between them. In DNA form, the CDR3 reads TGTGCCAGCAGTTTAGCGGGTGTCGCCTACGAGCAGTACTTC. Amino acids: CASSLAGVAYEQYF.

The chain employs TRBV2 and TRBJ1-2; a weak D match, TRBD1 (6 bases). Trimming removed 6 bases at V and 4 bases at J, with 18 bases between. Per the germline V gene, CDR1 is SNHLY and CDR2 is FYNNEI. The CDR3 has 15 amino acids. The DNA for the CDR3 is TGTGCCAGCAGGGGAACGACAGGTCCCATCTATGGCTACACCTTC. Its translation: CASRGTTGPIYGYTF. The complete variable domain, with remaining parts taken from reference TRBV2 and TRBJ1-2, reads EPEVTQTPSHQVTQMGQEVILRCVPISNHLYFYWYRQILGQKVEFLVSFYNNEISEKSEIFDDQFSVERPDGSNFTLKIRSTKLEDSAMYFCASRGTTGPIYGYTFGSGTRLTVV.

Only a few counts were recorded for this clonotype. The V and J genes are TRBV6-2 or TRBV6-3 and TRBJ2-3; TRBD1 matches 9 bases. V was pared by 2 bases and J by 4 bases, with 4 bases of the junction left unmatched. CDR1 is MNHEY and CDR2 is SVGEGT in the germline V gene. This CDR3 contains 15 residues. DNA of the CDR3: TGTGCCAGCAGTTACCCGGACAGGGGTTCAGATACGCAGTATTTT. It yields the protein CASSYPDRGSDTQYF.

In this sample, this clonotype turned up once. The V and J genes are TRBV27 and TRBJ1-1; D ambiguous. This CDR3 is 13 amino acids long. The V end lost 4 bases, the J end lost 6 bases, and 12 bases lay between the germline ends. Germline assignment: CDR1 MNHEY and CDR2 SMNVEV (reference sequence). CDR3 loop: CASSSPGKAEAFF. CDR3 nucleotides: TGTGCCAGCAGTTCCCCGGGGAAGGCTGAAGCTTTCTTT.

The V and J genes are TRBV7-2 and TRBJ1-6; D gene unclear. V gave up 4 bases and J gave up 6 bases, with 10 bases separating them. The CDR3 extends over 14 amino acids. Germline CDR1 is SGHTA and CDR2 is FQGNSA. This chain's CDR3 is CASSSGLTNSPLHF. The CDR3 DNA sequence: TGTGCCAGCAGCTCTGGACTGACTAATTCACCCCTCCACTTT.

V gene TRBV12-3 or TRBV12-4 combines with J gene TRBJ2-2; D is undetermined. V lost 6 bases and J 8 bases, leaving 10 bases between the germline ends. This CDR3 spans 12 amino acids. As DNA, the CDR3 is TGTGCCAGCAGATTTGTCGGGGGGGAGCTGTTTTTT. Translating it yields CASRFVGGELFF.

The CDR3 loop is CATSRDVTSGLFTDTQYF. The DNA of the CDR3 is TGTGCCACCAGCAGAGACGTGACTAGCGGCCTATTTACAGATACGCAGTATTTT. The chain couples TRBV15 to TRBJ2-3, with 9 bases aligning to TRBD2. With V trimmed by 0 bases and J by 3 bases, 10 bases remained unmatched. Germline V gene sequence: CDR1 LNHNV, CDR2 YYDKDF (reference sequence). The CDR3 length is 18 residues.

There are a few counts of this clonotype. This chain uses TRBV12-5 with TRBJ1-1; no clear D gene. Germline CDR1 is LGHNT and CDR2 is FRNRAP. This CDR3 contains 14 residues. V was cut by 0 bases and J by 2 bases, with 7 bases left in between. The CDR3, as DNA: TGTGCTAGTGGTTTGGTACGGGCCAACACTGAAGCTTTCTTT. Amino acids: CASGLVRANTEAFF.

This clonotype was seen only once. The J gene is TRBJ1-5, the V gene TRBV20-1, with D uncertain. The CDR3 sequence is 12 residues long. The germline V and J ends were trimmed by 6 bases and 4 bases, with 10 bases remaining between them. Per the germline V gene, CDR1 is DFQATT and CDR2 is SNEGSKA (reference sequence). CDR3 in DNA: TGCAGTGCCAGACACGGAAATCAGCCCCAGCATTTT. As protein: CSARHGNQPQHF.

The J gene is TRBJ2-1, the V gene TRBV20-1; 8 bases map to TRBD2. Trimming took 5 bases from V and 8 from J; bases not matched to a gene: 14. Germline CDR1 is DFQATT and CDR2 is SNEGSKA (reference sequence). The CDR3 loop spans 15 amino acids. CDR3 coding DNA: TGCAGTGCTCCCGACCCTAGCGGGCGTGTCGATGAGCAGTTCTTC. Protein sequence: CSAPDPSGRVDEQFF.

This clonotype was detected a few times. The J gene is TRBJ2-1, the V gene TRBV7-2; no clear D gene. Germline loops: CDR1 SGHTA, CDR2 FQGNSA. Trimming removed 5 bases from V and 0 bases from J, with 14 bases in between. The CDR3 is 16 amino acids. In DNA form, the CDR3 reads TGTGCCAGCAGCCCAATAAGTCCCAGCTCCTACAATGAGCAGTTCTTC. This translates into CASSPISPSSYNEQFF. Based on the CDR3 plus reference TRBV7-2 and TRBJ2-1, the full variable domain is GAGVSQSPSNKVTEKGKDVELRCDPISGHTALYWYRQSLGQGLEFLIYFQGNSAPDKSGLPSDRFSAERTGGSVSTLTIQRTQQEDSAVYLCASSPISPSSYNEQFFGPGTRLTVL.

The sample holds many counts of this clonotype. This chain links TRBV7-8 with TRBJ1-1; TRBD1 might be the D (5 bases). This CDR3 region has 15 residues. The ends were cut back, 1 base at V and 0 bases at J, with 9 bases in the middle. Germline V gene lookup returns CDR1 SGHVS and CDR2 FQNEAQ. The CDR3 loop reads CASSLDRGMNTEAFF. DNA of the CDR3: TGTGCCAGCAGCTTAGACCGGGGGATGAACACTGAAGCTTTCTTT.

The CDR3 DNA follows: TGTGCCAGCACTACCGGGGTAGCGGGAGTCAATGAGCAGTTCTTC. It translates to CASTTGVAGVNEQFF. This chain joins TRBV12-3 or TRBV12-4 and TRBJ2-1; 9 bases match TRBD2. This CDR3 contains 15 residues. The ends lost 7 bases at V and 6 bases at J; junction bases unmatched: 10.

This clonotype was seen at least ten times. V gene TRBV7-2 combines with J gene TRBJ2-1; 16 nucleotides agree with TRBD2. Germline CDR1 is SGHTA and CDR2 is FQGNSA. The CDR3 length is 18 residues. Losses at the gene ends were 4 bases for V and 0 bases for J; bases not matched to a gene: 3. CDR3 sequence reads: CASSSGLAGGYSYNEQFF. Here the CDR3 DNA reads TGTGCCAGCAGCTCGGGACTAGCGGGAGGGTACTCCTACAATGAGCAGTTCTTC.

The chain carries TRBV15 and TRBJ1-1; 9 nucleotides agree with TRBD1. There are 17 residues in the CDR3. Germline lookup yields CDR1 LNHNV and CDR2 YYDKDF (reference sequence). The V segment lost 2 bases and the J segment 0 bases; nucleotides outside the gene matches: 7. The CDR3 here is CATSRTGQGLLNTEAFF. The CDR3 DNA reads TGTGCCACCAGCAGAACCGGACAGGGGTTACTGAACACTGAAGCTTTCTTT. Full variable domain (remainder filled in from reference TRBV15 and TRBJ1-1): DAMVIQNPRYQVTQFGKPVTLSCSQTLNHNVMYWYQQKSSQAPKLLFHYYDKDFNNEADTPDNFQSRRPNTSFCFLDIRSPGLGDTAMYLCATSRTGQGLLNTEAFFGQGTRLTVV.

This chain connects TRBV3-1 to TRBJ2-1; 10 bases match TRBD2. The CDR3 is 16 amino acids. Germline values: CDR1 LGHDT, CDR2 YNNKEL (reference sequence). The V gene end was trimmed by 1 base and the J gene end by 7 bases; junction bases not matched to a gene: 7. CDR3 DNA sequence: TGTGCCAGCAGCCAAGGAAGAGCGGGAGGGCTTAATGAGCAGTTCTTC. It is translated as CASSQGRAGGLNEQFF.